This T cell receptor (beta chain) was captured in a study of CD8 T cells in Susac syndrome. Study-level points and caveats: In Susac syndrome, CD4+ T cell repertoires lacked any clonal expansion.

cDNA came from around 0.54 to 1 ug RNA primed by random hexamers. The immunoSEQ assay covered 54 Vbeta and 13 Jbeta segments for CDR3. TCRdb reprocessed the immunoSEQ multiplex PCR reads with MiXCR, giving one entry per CDR3 protein. The profile covers under 200,000 distinct CDR3 sequences, with 90% to 95% appearing a single time and roughly 0.11% taken by the ten largest. Germline V gives CDR1 SGHNT, CDR2 YYREEE (reference sequence). The V and J ends lost 4 bases and 5 bases, in that order; junction bases with no gene match: 7. The CDR3 contains 15 residues. As for this clonotype: The antigen is not known.

Specimen: CD4+ T cells from PBMCs. This chain connects TRBV5-4 to TRBJ2-5, with TRBD2 matching 11 bases. This TCR was recovered from a human donor with Susac syndrome. CDR3 amino acids: CASSGSGGASETQYF. CDR3 sequence (DNA): TGTGCCAGCAGCGGTAGCGGGGGGGCATCGGAGACCCAGTACTTC.